These T cell receptor beta chains were read from a single sample in a study of shared clonotypes between healthy human individuals. Sequenced by immunoSEQ multiplex PCR; TCRdb stores in-frame clones only, minus some. The profile covers roughly 2.1 million clones, with 85% to 95% appearing a single time and 1.5% to 2% taken by the ten largest. Sequencing was carried out using naive CD8+ T cells from PBMCs. The receptors were sampled from a man younger than 30 in good health. Some clones in this sample may be carry-over from other donors' samples. CDR3s include the opening cysteine and the closing phenylalanine or tryptophan. A D gene is named only where the DNA matches it firmly. Part of the rows lack a size; the others show once, few, many or a class for expanded clones.

J gene | D gene | clone size | V gene | CDR3 protein | CDR3 DNA
TRBJ2-7 | . | . | TRBV7-9 | CASSPDRNSYEQYF | TGTGCCAGCAGCCCCGACAGAAACTCCTACGAGCAGTACTTC
TRBJ2-1 | . | . | TRBV9 | CASSVEGRNANEQFF | TGTGCCAGCAGCGTAGAGGGGCGGAACGCCAATGAGCAGTTCTTC
TRBJ2-7 | TRBD2 | . | TRBV7-9 | CATSDGRTYEQYF | TGTGCCACCAGTGACGGGAGGACCTACGAGCAGTACTTC
TRBJ1-2 | . | . | TRBV4-1 | CASSPRGHDYGYTF | TGCGCCAGCAGCCCTCGGGGGCACGACTATGGCTACACCTTC
TRBJ2-7 | . | . | TRBV27 | CASSSMMNSYEQYF | TGTGCCAGCAGTTCCATGATGAACTCCTACGAGCAGTACTTC
TRBJ2-1 | . | . | TRBV6-6 | CAAAAGIEPFF | TGTGCCGCCGCGGCGGGAATAGAGCCGTTCTTC
TRBJ2-1 | . | . | TRBV2 | CASRNRDNYYNEQFF | TGTGCCAGCAGGAACCGGGACAACTACTACAATGAGCAGTTCTTC
TRBJ1-1 | . | . | TRBV5-6 | CASSFLRQTRDVEAFF | TGTGCCAGCAGCTTTCTCAGACAGACCCGGGACGTTGAAGCTTTCTTT
TRBJ2-1 | TRBD2 | once | TRBV5-1 | CASSLAGTSGSGYEQFF | TGCGCCAGCAGCTTAGCCGGGACTAGCGGGAGTGGTTATGAGCAGTTCTTC
TRBJ1-4 | . | . | TRBV5-6 | CASSLSLNEKLFF | TGTGCCAGCAGCCTGAGCTTGAATGAAAAACTGTTTTTT
TRBJ2-7 | . | . | TRBV5-1 | CASSLGLTYEQYF | TGCGCCAGCAGCTTGGGGCTGACCTACGAGCAGTACTTC
TRBJ2-7 | TRBD2 | . | TRBV5-6 | CASSTSGSRYEQYF | TGTGCCAGCAGCACTAGCGGGAGTAGGTACGAGCAGTACTTC
TRBJ2-3 | . | . | TRBV9 | CASSEARGGSTQYF | TGTGCCAGCAGCGAGGCCAGGGGAGGGAGTACGCAGTATTTT
TRBJ2-1 | . | . | TRBV19 | CASSPRVDSVREQFF | TGTGCCAGTAGTCCAAGAGTAGACAGTGTACGTGAGCAGTTCTTC
TRBJ2-1 | . | . | TRBV28 | CASSFSVAVSYNEQFF | TGTGCCAGCAGTTTCTCCGTAGCGGTCTCCTACAATGAGCAGTTCTTC
TRBJ1-3 | . | . | TRBV5-1 | CASSLGFEGLGAGNTIYF | TGCGCCAGCAGCTTGGGATTCGAGGGACTGGGGGCTGGAAACACCATATATTTT
TRBJ2-7 | TRBD1 | . | TRBV7-8 | CASSLVQGPGQGEQYF | TGTGCCAGCAGCTTAGTGCAGGGACCAGGACAGGGCGAGCAGTACTTC
TRBJ1-4 | . | . | TRBV23-1 | CASSQGGLVGTNEKLFF | TGCGCCAGCAGTCAAGGGGGATTGGTTGGAACTAATGAAAAACTGTTTTTT
TRBJ2-7 | . | once | TRBV19 | CARGVADSYEQYF | TGTGCCAGAGGAGTAGCGGACTCCTACGAGCAGTACTTC
TRBJ1-3 | . | . | TRBV2 | CASSAFGPRNTIYF | TGTGCCAGCAGTGCGTTCGGGCCCCGAAACACCATATATTTT
TRBJ2-2 | . | . | TRBV9 | CASSAYPGELFF | TGTGCCAGCAGCGCATACCCCGGGGAGCTGTTTTTT
TRBJ2-7 | . | . | TRBV9 | CASSVQGEVGEQYF | TGTGCCAGCAGCGTACAGGGGGAGGTCGGAGAGCAGTACTTC
TRBJ1-2 | . | once | TRBV19 | CASSTRSGRDYGYTF | TGTGCCAGTAGTACACGCAGTGGCAGGGACTATGGCTACACCTTC
TRBJ2-1 | TRBD1 | once | TRBV7-2 | CASSVGPGGKVYEQFF | TGTGCCAGCAGCGTCGGTCCAGGGGGCAAGGTATATGAGCAGTTCTTC
TRBJ2-2 | . | . | TRBV29-1 | CSVVGDTGELFF | TGCAGCGTGGTTGGCGACACCGGGGAGCTGTTTTTT
TRBJ2-7 | . | . | TRBV4-2 | CASSQFQGVRDYEQYF | TGTGCCAGCAGCCAGTTCCAGGGAGTGCGGGATTACGAGCAGTACTTC
TRBJ1-4 | . | . | TRBV4-1 | CASSLLGGGGDEKLFF | TGCGCCAGCAGCCTCCTCGGAGGGGGAGGAGATGAAAAACTGTTTTTT
TRBJ2-7 | TRBD2 | . | TRBV10-3 | CAISEGLAAYEQYF | TGTGCCATCAGTGAGGGACTAGCGGCTTACGAGCAGTACTTC
TRBJ2-7 | . | . | TRBV27 | CASSSGLSAYEQYF | TGTGCCAGCAGTTCGGGACTGAGTGCCTACGAGCAGTACTTC
TRBJ1-4 | . | . | TRBV7-9 | CASSFDSSTNEKLFF | TGTGCCAGCAGCTTCGACAGTTCAACTAATGAAAAACTGTTTTTT
TRBJ1-1 | . | . | TRBV19 | CASSIDLNTEAFF | TGTGCCAGTAGTATAGATTTGAACACTGAAGCTTTCTTT
TRBJ2-6 | . | . | TRBV15 | CATSPRRSGANVLTF | TGTGCCACCAGCCCTAGAAGGTCTGGGGCCAACGTCCTGACTTTC
TRBJ1-3 | . | . | TRBV28 | CASSLGGGDPSGNTIYF | TGTGCCAGCAGCTTGGGGGGCGGAGACCCCTCTGGAAACACCATATATTTT
TRBJ1-2 | TRBD1 | . | TRBV19 | CASSKTDRANYGYTF | TGTGCCAGTAGTAAAACGGACAGGGCCAACTATGGCTACACCTTC
TRBJ2-7 | . | . | TRBV27 | CASSHSQGFVVVEQYF | TGTGCCAGCAGCCACTCCCAGGGGTTTGTTGTTGTCGAGCAGTACTTC
TRBJ2-7 | . | . | TRBV5-1 | CASSLARGSYEQYF | TGCGCCAGCAGCTTGGCCAGGGGCTCCTACGAGCAGTACTTC
TRBJ2-1 | . | . | TRBV7-9 | CASSPGASRNEQFF | TGTGCCAGCAGCCCGGGGGCGTCTAGGAATGAGCAGTTCTTC
TRBJ2-7 | . | once | TRBV18 | CASSPGGSDQPWYEQYF | TGTGCCAGCTCACCTGGGGGGTCAGACCAACCCTGGTACGAGCAGTACTTC
TRBJ1-2 | . | few | TRBV7-9 | CASSSGGANYGYTF | TGTGCCAGCAGCTCCGGGGGCGCTAACTATGGCTACACCTTC
TRBJ2-7 | TRBD1 | . | TRBV29-1 | CSVGTGGNEQYF | TGCAGCGTCGGGACAGGGGGCAACGAGCAGTACTTC
TRBJ1-1 | . | few | TRBV11-1 | CASSPLNTEAFF | TGTGCCAGCAGCCCGCTGAACACTGAAGCTTTCTTT
TRBJ1-3 | . | . | TRBV27 | CASSSDRSSGNTIYF | TGTGCCAGCAGTTCCGACAGGAGCAGCGGAAACACCATATATTTT